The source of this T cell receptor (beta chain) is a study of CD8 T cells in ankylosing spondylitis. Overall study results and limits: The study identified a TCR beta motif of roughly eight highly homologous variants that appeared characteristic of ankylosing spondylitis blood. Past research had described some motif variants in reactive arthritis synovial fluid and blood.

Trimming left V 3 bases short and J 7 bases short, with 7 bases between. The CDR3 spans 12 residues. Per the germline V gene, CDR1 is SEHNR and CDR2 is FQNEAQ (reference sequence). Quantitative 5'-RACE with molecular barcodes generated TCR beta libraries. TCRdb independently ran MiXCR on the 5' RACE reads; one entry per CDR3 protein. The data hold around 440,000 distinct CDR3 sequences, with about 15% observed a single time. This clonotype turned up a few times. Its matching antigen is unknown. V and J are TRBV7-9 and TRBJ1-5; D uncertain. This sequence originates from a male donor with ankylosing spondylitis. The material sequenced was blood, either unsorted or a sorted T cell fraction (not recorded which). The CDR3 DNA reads TGTGCCAGCAGCTTGACCGACCAGCCCCAGCATTTT. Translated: CASSLTDQPQHF.